The next 3 T cell receptor beta chains were all read from a single sample in a study of CD8 T cells in Susac syndrome. With random hexamers, about 0.5 to 1 ug RNA was reverse transcribed. In TCRdb, the immunoSEQ multiplex PCR reads were re-called with MiXCR into one record per CDR3 protein. The sample consists of some 260,000 distinct CDR3 sequences, 70% to 90% of them appearing once. Sequencing was carried out using CD8+ T cells from PBMCs. The origin of the receptors is a human donor with multiple sclerosis.

The V and J genes are TRBV6-4 and TRBJ2-3; 9 bases fit TRBD1. V shed 5 bases and J 0 bases; nucleotides not matched to a gene: 3. This CDR3 contains 15 residues. Germline CDR1 MRHNA, CDR2 SNTAGT. Written as DNA, the CDR3 is TGTGCCAGCAGTAAGGGGACAGGGAGCACAGATACGCAGTATTTT. This codes for CASSKGTGSTDTQYF.

The J gene is TRBJ1-6, the V gene TRBV12-3 or TRBV12-4, with 8 nucleotides matching TRBD1. This CDR3 contains 16 residues. Trimming cost V 6 bases and J 8 bases; bases outside gene matches: 12. In DNA, the CDR3 is TGTGCCAGCAGCCCGGGACAGGTGACCCTCTATTCACCCCTCCACTTT. It codes for CASSPGQVTLYSPLHF.

CDR3 sequence (DNA): TGTGCCAGCAGCTTGACAGCGGGAGTAAGGAATGAGCAGTTCTTC. Protein product: CASSLTAGVRNEQFF. This chain connects TRBV5-6 to TRBJ2-1; 8 bases match TRBD2. J lost 7 bases, V lost 1 base, and 7 bases had no gene match. Germline V gene sequence: CDR1 SGHDT, CDR2 YYEEEE. This CDR3 contains 15 residues. Complete variable domain (other parts from reference TRBV5-6 and TRBJ2-1): DAGVTQSPTHLIKTRGQQVTLRCSPKSGHDTVSWYQQALGQGPQFIFQYYEEEERQRGNFPDRFSGHQFPNYSSELNVNALLLGDSALYLCASSLTAGVRNEQFFGPGTRLTVL.